Following are 20 T cell receptor beta chains from one sample sequenced in a study of OX40 agonist ivuxolimab in advanced cancers. Assay used: immunoSEQ multiplex PCR; TCRdb lists only in-frame clones, some missing. The sample includes over 50,000 clones, around 87% of them seen just once. The input for sequencing was CD4+ or CD8+ T cells sorted from blood, taken in a trial of the OX40 agonist ivuxolimab. The receptor source for this set is an adult with an advanced solid tumor such as melanoma, head and neck, liver or kidney cancer.

The chain has TRBV15 and TRBJ1-1; D not certain. The CDR3 contains 15 residues. Germline CDR1 and CDR2: LNHNV and YYDKDF (reference sequence). The V end was cut by 0 bases, the J end by 11 bases, with 19 bases between. The DNA for the CDR3 is TGTGCCACCAGCAGAGATCGGTCGCGACATTGGGATGCTTTCTTT. This translates into CATSRDRSRHWDAFF.

The chain couples TRBV7-9 to TRBJ2-5, with 14 bases identical to TRBD2. CDR3 length: 15 residues. Unmatched junction bases numbered 6, after V lost 5 bases and J lost 7 bases. Germline V gene data show CDR1 as SEHNR and CDR2 as FQNEAQ (reference sequence). Here the CDR3 DNA reads TGTGCCAGCAGCAGGACTAGCGGGGGGCCCGCGACCCAGTACTTC. It translates to CASSRTSGGPATQYF.

The chain is built from TRBV27 and TRBJ2-3; tentatively, D is TRBD1 (6 bases). The germline gives CDR1 MNHEY, CDR2 SMNVEV (reference sequence). Trimming took 7 bases from V and 5 from J, leaving 16 bases between them. The CDR3 runs to 14 residues. The CDR3: CASNRVGPGDTQYF. Written as DNA, the CDR3 is TGTGCCAGCAACAGGGTGGGTCCAGGAGATACGCAGTATTTT.

As regards this clone: Other DNA sequences in this specimen translate into the identical CDR3. The V and J genes are TRBV5-4 and TRBJ1-1; D is unclear. The CDR3 length is 13 residues. CDR1 is SGHNT and CDR2 is YYREEE in the germline V gene (reference sequence). The germline V and J ends were trimmed by 3 bases and 0 bases, with 6 bases remaining between them. The CDR3: CASSSALNTEAFF. The CDR3 nucleotides read TGTGCCAGCAGCTCGGCATTGAACACTGAAGCTTTCTTT. The full variable domain, with the rest looked up from reference TRBV5-4 and TRBJ1-1, is ETGVTQSPTHLIKTRGQQVTLRCSSQSGHNTVSWYQQALGQGPQFIFQYYREEENGRGNFPPRFSGLQFPNYSSELNVNALELDDSALYLCASSSALNTEAFFGQGTRLTVV.

V usage is TRBV6-5 and J usage is TRBJ2-1; 7 bases are shared with TRBD2. After removal of 0 bases from V and 5 bases from J, the junction contained 4 bases not matched to a gene. The CDR3 length is 15 residues. Germline V gene sequence: CDR1 MNHEY, CDR2 SVGAGI. The CDR3 region is CASSYSGGSHNEQFF. For the CDR3, the DNA is TGTGCCAGCAGTTACTCGGGAGGGAGCCACAATGAGCAGTTCTTC.

The V call is TRBV14, the J call TRBJ1-1, with D possibly being TRBD1 (6 bases). CDR1 is SGHDN, CDR2 FVKESK, per germline. The CDR3 is 15 amino acids. Trimming took 1 base from V and 4 from J, leaving 13 bases between them. The CDR3 DNA follows: TGTGCCAGCAGCCAAGGAGGTGGAGGGGGCACTGAAGCTTTCTTT. Translated, it gives CASSQGGGGGTEAFF. The complete variable domain, with remaining parts taken from reference TRBV14 and TRBJ1-1, reads EAGVTQFPSHSVIEKGQTVTLRCDPISGHDNLYWYRRVMGKEIKFLLHFVKESKQDESGMPNNRFLAERTGGTYSTLKVQPAELEDSGVYFCASSQGGGGGTEAFFGQGTRLTVV.

The gene calls are TRBV6-5 and TRBJ1-1; possible D gene TRBD1, 5 bases. The CDR3 covers 14 residues. Germline V gene lookup returns CDR1 MNHEY and CDR2 SVGAGI. V was clipped by 2 bases and J by 8 bases, with 15 bases between them. The DNA for the CDR3 is TGTGCCAGCAGTTACGGGGCTCCGGGGACCGAAGCTTTCTTT. Translated, it gives CASSYGAPGTEAFF.

This chain connects TRBV5-1 to TRBJ1-1; D uncertain. V was cut by 4 bases and J by 4 bases, with 5 bases left in between. Germline V gives CDR1 SGHRS, CDR2 YFSETQ. The length of the CDR3 is 11 residues. The CDR3, as DNA: TGCGCCAGCAGCACGAGCACTGAAGCTTTCTTT. It yields the protein CASSTSTEAFF.

The chain joins TRBV19 to TRBJ2-6; TRBD2 agrees at 7 bases. The V and J ends lost 0 bases and 13 bases, in that order; junction bases with no gene match: 12. Germline CDR1 LNHDA, CDR2 SQIVND (reference sequence). The CDR3 is 16 residues long. Here the CDR3 reads CASSIDDPGRGWVLTF. The CDR3 DNA follows: TGTGCCAGTAGTATAGATGACCCAGGGAGGGGATGGGTCCTGACTTTC.

The V call is TRBV9, the J call TRBJ1-4, with D uncertain. This CDR3 region has 16 residues. Per germline, CDR1 SGDLS and CDR2 YYNGEE. V was shortened by 3 bases and J by 3 bases, with 15 bases between the two germline ends. The CDR3 coding sequence is TGTGCCAGCAGCGCCACTTTGCAGTCCTCTAATGAAAAACTGTTTTTT. Its protein is CASSATLQSSNEKLFF.

This rearrangement joins TRBV7-6 to TRBJ2-2; D possibly uses TRBD1 or TRBD2 (6 bases each). Between the trimmed V and J ends, which lost 5 bases and 6 bases, there was a span of 25 bases. CDR3 size: 18 residues. Germline loops: CDR1 SGHVS, CDR2 FNYEAQ. In DNA form, the CDR3 reads TGTGCCAGCAGCCCCGGGTCCCCATCGGGGGCTTGGGCCGGGGAGCTGTTTTTT. This gives the protein CASSPGSPSGAWAGELFF. The complete variable domain, with remaining parts taken from reference TRBV7-6 and TRBJ2-2, reads GAGVSQSPRYKVTKRGQDVALRCDPISGHVSLYWYRQALGQGPEFLTYFNYEAQQDKSGLPNDRFSAERPEGSISTLTIQRTEQRDSAMYRCASSPGSPSGAWAGELFFGEGSRLTVL.

CDR3 nucleotides: TGTGCCAGCAGCTTGGTTTGGGGACAGTCCCCCTACGAGCAGTACTTC. Its protein product is CASSLVWGQSPYEQYF. The V call is TRBV5-6, the J call TRBJ2-7; 7 bases agree with TRBD1. The V segment lost 0 bases and the J segment 2 bases; nucleotides outside the gene matches: 8. Germline values: CDR1 SGHDT, CDR2 YYEEEE. This CDR3 is 16 amino acids long.

The chain has TRBV14 and TRBJ1-1; weak D call: TRBD1 (6 bases). V lost 2 bases, J lost 1 base, and 14 bases lay in between. Germline CDR1 SGHDN, CDR2 FVKESK. CDR3 length: 16 residues. The CDR3: CASSQPKGHPNTEAFF. The CDR3 DNA is TGTGCCAGCAGCCAACCGAAGGGACACCCGAACACTGAAGCTTTCTTT. Full variable domain (outside the CDR3, taken from reference TRBV14 and TRBJ1-1): EAGVTQFPSHSVIEKGQTVTLRCDPISGHDNLYWYRRVMGKEIKFLLHFVKESKQDESGMPNNRFLAERTGGTYSTLKVQPAELEDSGVYFCASSQPKGHPNTEAFFGQGTRLTVV.

This rearrangement joins TRBV10-2 to TRBJ2-5; D is possibly TRBD2 (5 bases). The DNA end lines up better with TRBJ2-7; the J call may be wrong. Germline V gives CDR1 WSHSY, CDR2 SAAADI. CDR3 length equals 14 residues. The CDR3 here is CASCLGLGSYEQYF. The CDR3 DNA reads as TGCGCCAGCTGCCTTGGACTTGGTTCCTACGAGCAGTACTTC.

The chain links TRBV4-3 to TRBJ2-3; no firm D call. With 0 bases removed from V and 0 bases from J, the gap between germline ends came to 4 bases. The CDR3 runs to 14 residues. The germline gives CDR1 LGHNA, CDR2 YSLEER. This CDR3 reads CASSQDTSTDTQYF. The CDR3 DNA reads TGCGCCAGCAGCCAAGACACTAGCACAGATACGCAGTATTTT.

CDR3 sequence: CASSFSENTEAFF. CDR3 DNA: TGTGCCAGCAGCTTCTCGGAGAACACTGAAGCTTTCTTT. This chain uses TRBV5-6 with TRBJ1-1; D remains ambiguous. CDR1 is SGHDT, CDR2 YYEEEE, per germline. The length of the CDR3 is 13 residues. Trimming took off 2 bases at V and 1 base at J, with 6 bases between the two ends.

The gene calls are TRBV5-6 and TRBJ2-3, with a tentative D call TRBD2 (7 bases). The CDR3 loop spans 16 amino acids. From germline, CDR1 is SGHDT and CDR2 YYEEEE. V was cut by 3 bases and J by 3 bases, with 17 bases left in between. The chain's CDR3 is CASSSWGRGVTDTQYF. The DNA of the CDR3 is TGTGCCAGCAGCTCCTGGGGGAGGGGGGTAACAGATACGCAGTATTTT.

The V and J genes are TRBV7-2 and TRBJ2-1; 8 bases line up with TRBD1. Germline V lookup: CDR1 SGHTA, CDR2 FQGNSA. With V trimmed by 2 bases and J by 4 bases, 4 bases remained unmatched. The CDR3 totals 15 residues. The CDR3 bases are TGTGCCAGCAGCTTACAGGGGGCCCATTACAATGAGCAGTTCTTC. Translating it yields CASSLQGAHYNEQFF.

The chain joins TRBV11-2 to TRBJ1-2; tentative D call: TRBD1 (5 bases). CDR1 SGHAT and CDR2 FQNNGV come from the germline V gene. V lost 5 bases to trimming and J lost 3 bases, with 13 bases between them. This CDR3 region has 14 residues. The CDR3 spells CASSPGTGYYGYTF. CDR3 nucleotides: TGTGCCAGCAGCCCGGGGACGGGATACTATGGCTACACCTTC.

The chain is built from TRBV29-1 and TRBJ2-5; D may be TRBD1 (6 bases). V lost 6 bases and J lost 2, with 22 bases in between. The germline V gene has CDR1 SQVTM and CDR2 ANQGSEA. CDR3 size: 16 residues. The chain's CDR3 is CSVPESYRVEQETQYF. The CDR3 nucleotides read TGCAGCGTCCCCGAGTCCTACAGGGTTGAACAAGAGACCCAGTACTTC.